Each of the 19 T cell receptor beta chains below was sequenced from the same sample in a study of T cells in Graves' hyperthyroidism and ophthalmopathy. RNA transcripts were the template for amplifying TCR beta CDR3 regions. The HTBI primer set was used in a first-round RT-PCR of the TCR CDR3. TCRdb redid the calling of the multiplex PCR reads with MiXCR, one entry per CDR3 protein. This sample has about 600,000 distinct CDR3 sequences, with approximately 15% found just once. The sample comprised blood. These receptors were obtained from a woman in her 40s with Graves' ophthalmopathy.

This clonotype came up many times. V is TRBV30 and J is TRBJ1-1, with a weak D call TRBD1 (5 bases). Deletions cut 2 bases from V and 6 bases from J, with 13 bases between. CDR1 and CDR2 (germline): GTSNPN, SVGIG (reference sequence). There are 13 residues in the CDR3. This CDR3 reads CAWSMGGWAEAFF. The CDR3 DNA reads TGTGCCTGGAGTATGGGGGGTTGGGCTGAAGCTTTCTTT.

Many counts were recorded for this clonotype. The genes are TRBV11-2 and TRBJ2-1, with TRBD2 matching 8 bases. This CDR3 spans 14 amino acids. V lost 5 bases, J lost 8 bases, and 8 bases stayed unmatched. Germline CDR1 SGHAT, CDR2 FQNNGV. CDR3 loop: CASSPSGSHDEQFF. Written as DNA, the CDR3 is TGTGCCAGCAGCCCAAGCGGGAGTCACGATGAGCAGTTCTTC.

V usage is TRBV19 and J usage is TRBJ2-3, with 11 bases matching TRBD1. Germline assignment: CDR1 LNHDA and CDR2 SQIVND (reference sequence). J was trimmed by 4 bases and V by 5 bases; bases with no gene match: 5. The CDR3 spans 15 residues. CDR3 in DNA: TGTGCCAGTAGTCGGAGGACAGGGGGCGCAGATACGCAGTATTTT. Translated, it gives CASSRRTGGADTQYF.

This clonotype has only a few counts. The chain links TRBV19 to TRBJ2-1; the match to TRBD2 covers 9 bases. Germline CDR1 is LNHDA and CDR2 is SQIVND (reference sequence). V lost 8 bases to trimming and J lost 9 bases; unmatched junction nucleotides: 11. This CDR3 comprises 14 residues. The CDR3 is CASRLLAGAGEQFF. The CDR3, as DNA: TGTGCCAGTCGCTTATTAGCGGGAGCGGGTGAGCAGTTCTTC.

This clonotype was seen only a few times. The rearrangement links TRBV7-9 to TRBJ2-3; 8 bases agree with TRBD2. Looked up from germline, CDR1 is SEHNR and CDR2 is FQNEAQ (reference sequence). The CDR3 is 17 residues long. Trimming took 5 bases from V and 3 from J; bases not matched to a gene: 13. The CDR3: CASSLPREGPETDTQYF. In DNA, the CDR3 is TGTGCCAGCAGCCTCCCCCGGGAGGGCCCTGAAACAGATACGCAGTATTTT.

In this sample, this clonotype turned up once. At one of its ends the junction is not consistent with the germline gene, which may arise from a read error. V is TRBV27 and J is TRBJ2-3, with D perhaps being TRBD1 or TRBD2 (6 bases each). The germline CDR1 and CDR2 sequences are MNHEY and SMNVEV (reference sequence). This CDR3 region has 16 residues. CDR3 DNA: TGTGCCTGCAGGGGAGGACCGGGACATCTTTGGGATACGCAGTATTTT. Amino acid sequence: CACRGGPGHLWDTQYF.

Only a few counts were recorded for this clonotype. V usage is TRBV28 and J usage is TRBJ2-3; 10 bases fit TRBD2. Trimming took 5 bases from V and 1 from J; bases not matched to a gene: 6. CDR1 and CDR2 (germline): MDHEN, SYDVKM. This CDR3 contains 16 residues. CDR3 bases: TGTGCCAGCAGTAACCCCGGGACTAGCGGCACAGATACGCAGTATTTT. Its translation is CASSNPGTSGTDTQYF.

This clonotype was detected many times. J is TRBJ2-3 and V is TRBV27; D may correspond to TRBD1 or TRBD2 (6 bases each). Germline CDR1 and CDR2: MNHEY and SMNVEV (reference sequence). V was shortened by 1 base and J by 4 bases, with 12 bases between the two germline ends. This CDR3 region has 15 residues. CDR3 bases: TGTGCCAGCAGTTTATACAACGGGGGCGCAGATACGCAGTATTTT. Encoded protein: CASSLYNGGADTQYF.

In its sample, this clonotype was seen a few times. At one of its ends the junction is not consistent with the germline gene, which may arise from a read error. The V and J genes are TRBV5-5 and TRBJ2-2; tentatively, D is TRBD2 (5 bases). The CDR3 is made up of 13 amino acids. Germline V gene lookup returns CDR1 SGHKS and CDR2 YYEKEE (reference sequence). The CDR3 bases are TGTGCCAGCAGCTTAAATTTGGCCGGGGAGCCGTTTTTT. It is translated as CASSLNLAGEPFF.

This clonotype was seen a few times. The chain joins TRBV15 to TRBJ2-5, with TRBD2 matching 9 bases. The germline gives CDR1 LNHNV, CDR2 YYDKDF (reference sequence). The CDR3 length is 17 residues. Unmatched junction bases numbered 11, after V lost 2 bases and J lost 4 bases. In nucleotides, the CDR3 is TGTGCCACCAGCAGACGGGTAGCGGGGGCCCTTCTAGAGACCCAGTACTTC. Protein: CATSRRVAGALLETQYF.

In this sample, this clonotype turned up many times. V usage is TRBV7-2 and J usage is TRBJ2-3, with 7 bases aligning to TRBD2. Germline V lookup: CDR1 SGHTA, CDR2 FQGNSA. The trim removed 1 base at V and 0 bases at J, leaving 4 bases unmatched. This CDR3 has 16 amino acids. In DNA, the CDR3 is TGTGCCAGCAGCTTAGAGCCAGCGGGGAGCACAGATACGCAGTATTTT. Its translation is CASSLEPAGSTDTQYF. The entire variable domain, with the rest obtained from reference TRBV7-2 and TRBJ2-3, is as follows: GAGVSQSPSNKVTEKGKDVELRCDPISGHTALYWYRQSLGQGLEFLIYFQGNSAPDKSGLPSDRFSAERTGGSVSTLTIQRTQQEDSAVYLCASSLEPAGSTDTQYFGPGTRLTVL.

This clonotype appeared a few times. The J gene is TRBJ1-3, the V gene TRBV11-2; no firm D call. V was shortened by 1 base and J by 6 bases, with 4 bases between the two germline ends. The CDR3 sequence is 12 residues long. CDR1 is SGHAT, CDR2 FQNNGV, per germline. Here the CDR3 DNA reads TGTGCCAGCAGCTTAGGACTAAACACCATATATTTT. Translation: CASSLGLNTIYF.

In its sample, this clonotype was seen a few times. The CDR3 nucleotides read TGCAGCGTATCCGGGACAGGGAGTGACGAGCAGTACTTC. This codes for CSVSGTGSDEQYF. This chain uses TRBV29-1 with TRBJ2-7, with 9 bases fitting TRBD1. The CDR3 is made up of 13 amino acids. The ends lost 6 bases at V and 5 bases at J; junction bases unmatched: 8. In germline, CDR1 is SQVTM, CDR2 ANQGSEA.

Only a few counts were recorded for this clonotype. The rearrangement links TRBV14 to TRBJ2-3, with TRBD2 matching 7 bases. The ends lost 1 base at V and 6 bases at J; junction bases unmatched: 7. The CDR3 loop spans 15 amino acids. Germline V gene sequence: CDR1 SGHDN, CDR2 FVKESK. The chain's CDR3 is CASSQVRGIVDTQYF. CDR3 sequence (DNA): TGTGCCAGCAGCCAAGTGCGGGGGATCGTGGATACGCAGTATTTT.

The V and J genes are TRBV3-1 and TRBJ2-5, with 10 bases aligning to TRBD2. Looked up from germline, CDR1 is LGHDT and CDR2 is YNNKEL (reference sequence). V gave up 4 bases and J gave up 1 base; unmatched junction bases: 6. The CDR3 covers 16 residues. The CDR3 is CASSLLRLAGQETQYF. CDR3 bases: TGTGCCAGCAGCCTTCTGCGACTAGCGGGCCAAGAGACCCAGTACTTC.

This clonotype was counted between two and nine times. The chain links TRBV5-1 to TRBJ2-1; no clear D gene. The germline V gene encodes CDR1 SGHRS and CDR2 YFSETQ. This CDR3 has 13 residues. V lost 0 bases and J lost 6, with 7 bases in between. The CDR3 protein is CASSLALPNEQFF. Written as DNA, the CDR3 is TGCGCCAGCAGCTTGGCGTTGCCCAATGAGCAGTTCTTC.

This clonotype was seen ten or more times. The chain is built from TRBV5-8 and TRBJ2-3; TRBD2 matches at 7 bases. V shed 4 bases, J shed 0 bases, and the junction held 8 bases outside the gene matches. From germline, CDR1 is SGHTS and CDR2 YDEGEE. The CDR3 is 16 residues long. CDR3 bases: TGTGCCAGCAGCACCGGGACTATTACTAGCACAGATACGCAGTATTTT. As protein: CASSTGTITSTDTQYF.

On this clonotype itself: A much larger clone lies one base from this, so it may be a read error. The chain carries TRBV12-3 or TRBV12-4 and TRBJ1-1; 9 bases agree with TRBD1. This CDR3 has 15 amino acids. The CDR3 protein is CASTGTGFVNTEASF. CDR3 DNA sequence: TGTGCCAGCACAGGGACAGGGTTCGTGAACACTGAAGCTTCCTTT.

With regard to this clonotype: A single base separates this from a much larger clone, so it may be a read error. The chain links TRBV5-6 to TRBJ2-7; a weak D match, TRBD1 (6 bases). Trimming cost V 4 bases and J 2 bases, with 7 bases left between them. Germline V lookup: CDR1 SGHDT, CDR2 YYEEEE. This CDR3 has 12 amino acids. In DNA, the CDR3 is TGTGCCAGCAGCGGGGGCCCCTACGAGCAGTACTTC. This encodes CASSGGPYEQYF.